The clone carrying this T cell receptor beta chain came up a few times. Its cognate antigen is unknown. Germline V CDR1 and CDR2: SQVTM, ANQGSEA. The CDR3 runs 15 residues. The V gene end was trimmed by 5 bases and the J gene end by 0 bases; junction bases not matched to a gene: 7. Investigators reverse transcribed all isolated RNA, so they sequenced expressed TCRB transcripts. Measured with immunoSEQ multiplex PCR; TCRdb has only the in-frame clones, and not every one. The sample lists roughly 400,000 clones; around a tenth were seen once. This sample was included in a study of beta chain features in type 1 diabetes. At the level of the study: Across the samples, some 99 million sorted cells were examined in total. Findings of the study overall: All four CD4+ subsets from Type 1 diabetes patients carried moderately but significantly shorter TCRB CDR3s.

The sample comprised central memory CD4+ T cells from blood. This TCR was sampled from a man aged 25-45 years with type 1 diabetes. The V gene is TRBV29-1, the J gene TRBJ2-3; 8 positions agree with TRBD2. CDR3 sequence: CSVFTSGVSTDTQYF. In DNA form, the CDR3 reads TGCAGCGTTTTCACTAGCGGAGTAAGCACAGATACGCAGTATTTT.